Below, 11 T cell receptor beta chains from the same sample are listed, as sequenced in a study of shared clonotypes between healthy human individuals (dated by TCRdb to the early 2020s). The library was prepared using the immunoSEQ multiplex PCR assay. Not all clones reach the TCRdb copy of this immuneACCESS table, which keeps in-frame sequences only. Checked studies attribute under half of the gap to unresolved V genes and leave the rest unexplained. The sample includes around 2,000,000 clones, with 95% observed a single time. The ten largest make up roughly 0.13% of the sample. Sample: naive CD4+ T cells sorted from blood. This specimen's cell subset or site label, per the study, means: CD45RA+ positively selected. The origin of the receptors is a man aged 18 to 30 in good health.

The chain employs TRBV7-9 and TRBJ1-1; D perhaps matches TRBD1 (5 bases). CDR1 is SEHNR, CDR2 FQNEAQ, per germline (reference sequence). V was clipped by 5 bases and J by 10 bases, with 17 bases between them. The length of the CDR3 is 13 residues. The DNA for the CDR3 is TGTGCCAGCAGCCCCGGGGACGGGATGGGAGCTTTCTTT. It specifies CASSPGDGMGAFF.

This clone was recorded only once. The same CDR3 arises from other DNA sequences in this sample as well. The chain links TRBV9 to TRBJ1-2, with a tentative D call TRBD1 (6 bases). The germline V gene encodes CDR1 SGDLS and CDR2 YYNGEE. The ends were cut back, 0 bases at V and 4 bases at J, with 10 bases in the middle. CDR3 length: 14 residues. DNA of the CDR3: TGTGCCAGCAGCGTAGTTGGGGGGCCCTATGGCTACACCTTC. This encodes CASSVVGGPYGYTF.

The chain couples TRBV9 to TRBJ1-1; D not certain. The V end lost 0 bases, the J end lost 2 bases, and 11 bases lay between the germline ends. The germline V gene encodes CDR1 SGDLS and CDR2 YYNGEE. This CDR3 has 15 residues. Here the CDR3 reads CASSVAELGNTEAFF. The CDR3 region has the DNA TGTGCCAGCAGCGTAGCCGAATTGGGTAACACTGAAGCTTTCTTT.

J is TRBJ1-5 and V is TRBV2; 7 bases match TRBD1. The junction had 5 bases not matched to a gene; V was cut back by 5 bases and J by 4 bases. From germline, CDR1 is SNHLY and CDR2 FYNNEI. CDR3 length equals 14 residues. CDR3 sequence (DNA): TGTGCCAGCAGTCAGGACAGGACTAATCAGCCCCAGCATTTT. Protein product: CASSQDRTNQPQHF.

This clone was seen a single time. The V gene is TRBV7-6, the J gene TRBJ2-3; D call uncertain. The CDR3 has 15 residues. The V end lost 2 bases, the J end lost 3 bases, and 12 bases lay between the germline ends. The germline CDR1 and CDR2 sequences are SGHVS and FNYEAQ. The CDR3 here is CASSLWATLTDTQYF. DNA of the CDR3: TGTGCCAGCAGCTTATGGGCTACACTGACAGATACGCAGTATTTT.

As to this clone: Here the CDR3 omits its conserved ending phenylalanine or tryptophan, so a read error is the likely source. CDR3 sequence (DNA): TGTGCCAGCGGGCAGGTTAGCAATCAGCCCCAGCATCTT. Protein sequence: CASGQVSNQPQHL. The genes are TRBV6-6 and TRBJ1-5; D remains unclear. The CDR3 length is 13 residues. Germline V gene data show CDR1 as MNHNY and CDR2 as SVGAGI (reference sequence). Deletions cut 8 bases from V and 0 bases from J, with 8 bases between.

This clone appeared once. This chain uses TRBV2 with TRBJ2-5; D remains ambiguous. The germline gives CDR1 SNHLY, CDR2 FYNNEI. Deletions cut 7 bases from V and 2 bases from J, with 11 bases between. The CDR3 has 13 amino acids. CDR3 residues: CASKSDGQETQYF. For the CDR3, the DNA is TGTGCCAGCAAGAGCGACGGTCAAGAGACCCAGTACTTC.

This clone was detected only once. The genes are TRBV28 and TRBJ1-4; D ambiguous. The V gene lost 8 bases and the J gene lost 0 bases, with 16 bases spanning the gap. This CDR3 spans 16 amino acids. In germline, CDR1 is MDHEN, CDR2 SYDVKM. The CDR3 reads CASHRGGIATNEKLFF. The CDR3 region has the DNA TGTGCCAGCCACCGGGGAGGAATTGCAACTAATGAAAAACTGTTTTTT. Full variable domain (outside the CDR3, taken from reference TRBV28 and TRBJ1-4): DVKVTQSSRYLVKRTGEKVFLECVQDMDHENMFWYRQDPGLGLRLIYFSYDVKMKEKGDIPEGYSVSREKKERFSLILESASTNQTSMYLCASHRGGIATNEKLFFGSGTQLSVL.

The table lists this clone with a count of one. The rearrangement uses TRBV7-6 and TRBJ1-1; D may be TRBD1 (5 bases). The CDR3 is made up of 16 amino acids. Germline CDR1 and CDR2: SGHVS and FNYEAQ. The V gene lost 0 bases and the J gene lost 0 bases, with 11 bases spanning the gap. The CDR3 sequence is CASSLAGQGMNTEAFF. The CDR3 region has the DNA TGTGCCAGCAGCTTAGCGGGTCAGGGAATGAACACTGAAGCTTTCTTT.

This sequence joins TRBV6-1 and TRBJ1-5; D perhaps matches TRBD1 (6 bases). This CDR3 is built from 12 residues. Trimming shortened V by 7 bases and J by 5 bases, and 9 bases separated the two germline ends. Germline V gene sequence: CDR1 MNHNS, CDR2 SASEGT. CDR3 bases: TGTGCCAGCACGGCAGGGGATCAGCCCCAGCATTTT. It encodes CASTAGDQPQHF.

In DNA form, the CDR3 reads TGTGCCATCAGCGCCTCCCCGGGACAGGCGAACACCGGGGAGCTGTTTTTT. Amino acids: CAISASPGQANTGELFF. The chain couples TRBV10-3 to TRBJ2-2; 8 nucleotides align to TRBD1. In germline, CDR1 is ENHRY, CDR2 SYGVKD. The junction had 9 bases not matched to a gene; V was cut back by 6 bases and J by 0 bases. CDR3 size: 17 residues.